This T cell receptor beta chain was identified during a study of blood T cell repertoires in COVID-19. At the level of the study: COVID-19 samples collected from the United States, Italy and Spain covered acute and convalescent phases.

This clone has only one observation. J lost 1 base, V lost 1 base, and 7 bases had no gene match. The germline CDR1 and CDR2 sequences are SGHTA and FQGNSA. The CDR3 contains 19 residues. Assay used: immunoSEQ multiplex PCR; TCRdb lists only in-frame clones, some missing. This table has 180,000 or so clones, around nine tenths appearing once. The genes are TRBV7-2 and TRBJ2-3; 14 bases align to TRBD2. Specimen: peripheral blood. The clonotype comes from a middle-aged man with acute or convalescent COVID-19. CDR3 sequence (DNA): TGTGCCAGCAGCTTAGTAAGACTAGCGGGGGGGCGAGGCACAGATACGCAGTATTTT. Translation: CASSLVRLAGGRGTDTQYF.